What follows are 8 T cell receptor beta chains derived from one specimen sequenced in a study of monozygotic twins with inflammatory bowel disease. From the 5' RACE reads, TCRdb lists one entry per CDR3 protein and no DNA. The sample's table shows 350,000 to 550,000 distinct CDR3 sequences. The sequenced sample was blood. All receptors come from a human donor with ulcerative colitis or Crohn's disease, or a healthy co-twin of an affected twin (not recorded which).

The V gene is TRBV7-2, the J gene TRBJ1-1. CDR1 and CDR2 from the germline V gene are SGHTA and FQGNSA. The CDR3 extends over 13 amino acids. The CDR3 loop is CASSLGSTLVAFF.

This chain joins TRBV20-1 and TRBJ2-3; TCRdb's D call, TRBD2, is unchecked because there is no DNA. This CDR3 is 14 amino acids long. Per germline, CDR1 DFQATT and CDR2 SNEGSKA (reference sequence). The CDR3 here is CSVKRGGRADTQYF.

The CDR3 protein is CASSRSSYEQYF. V is TRBV3-1 and J is TRBJ2-7. This CDR3 contains 12 residues. The germline CDR1 and CDR2 sequences are LGHDT and YNNKEL (reference sequence).

The chain couples TRBV20-1 to TRBJ1-6; TCRdb's D call of TRBD1 is untestable without DNA. The CDR3 is made up of 13 amino acids. CDR1 and CDR2 (germline): DFQATT, SNEGSKA (reference sequence). The CDR3 sequence: CSARAGDNSPLHF.

V usage is TRBV7-9 and J usage is TRBJ1-5; TCRdb gives TRBD1 as the D gene, but with no DNA this cannot be confirmed. The CDR3 contains 14 residues. The germline V gene has CDR1 SEHNR and CDR2 FQNEAQ (reference sequence). The chain's CDR3 is CASGVGGSNQPQHF.

The chain links TRBV7-2 to TRBJ2-7; TCRdb outputs TRBD2, but without DNA this stays unchecked. Germline V gene lookup returns CDR1 SGHTA and CDR2 FQGNSA. The CDR3 runs 16 residues. The CDR3 sequence: CASSLVGGRVPYEQYF.

The chain links TRBV4-1 to TRBJ2-5. The CDR3 covers 12 residues. In germline, CDR1 is MGHRA, CDR2 YSYEKL. The CDR3 protein is CASSQSWETQYF.

The J gene is TRBJ1-5, the V gene TRBV20-1; the D gene TCRdb calls, TRBD1, cannot be checked with no DNA. This CDR3 spans 17 amino acids. Per germline, CDR1 DFQATT and CDR2 SNEGSKA (reference sequence). The CDR3 is CSAALGQPGQRYQPQHF.